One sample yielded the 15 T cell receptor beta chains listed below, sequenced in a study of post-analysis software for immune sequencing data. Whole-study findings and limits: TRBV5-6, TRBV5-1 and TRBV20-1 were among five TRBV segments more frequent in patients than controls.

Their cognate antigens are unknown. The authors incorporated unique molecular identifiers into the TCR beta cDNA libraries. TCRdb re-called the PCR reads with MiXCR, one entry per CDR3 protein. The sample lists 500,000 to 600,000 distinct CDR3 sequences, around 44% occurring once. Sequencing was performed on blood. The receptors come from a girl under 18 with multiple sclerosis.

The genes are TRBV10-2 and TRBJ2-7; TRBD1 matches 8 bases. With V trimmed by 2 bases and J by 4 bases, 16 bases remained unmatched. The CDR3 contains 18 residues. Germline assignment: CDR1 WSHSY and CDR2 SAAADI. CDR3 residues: CASSELSTRRQGRYEQYF. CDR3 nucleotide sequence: TGCGCCAGCAGTGAGCTATCCACACGTCGACAGGGGAGGTACGAGCAGTACTTC.

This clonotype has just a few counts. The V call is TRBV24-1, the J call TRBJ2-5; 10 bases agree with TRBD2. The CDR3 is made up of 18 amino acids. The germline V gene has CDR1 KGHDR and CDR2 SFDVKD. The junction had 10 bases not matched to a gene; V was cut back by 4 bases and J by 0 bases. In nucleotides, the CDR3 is TGTGCCACCAGTGAAAGGAGTAGCGGGAGGTTTAACCAAGAGACCCAGTACTTC. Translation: CATSERSSGRFNQETQYF.

Here the CDR3 reads CASSLAGEEETQYF. The CDR3 bases are TGTGCCAGCAGCCTAGCGGGGGAGGAAGAGACCCAGTACTTC. The V call is TRBV4-2, the J call TRBJ2-5; 9 bases agree with TRBD2. From germline, CDR1 is LGHNA and CDR2 YNFKEQ. CDR3 length: 14 residues. Trimming removed 4 bases from V and 3 bases from J; junction bases left unmatched: 3.

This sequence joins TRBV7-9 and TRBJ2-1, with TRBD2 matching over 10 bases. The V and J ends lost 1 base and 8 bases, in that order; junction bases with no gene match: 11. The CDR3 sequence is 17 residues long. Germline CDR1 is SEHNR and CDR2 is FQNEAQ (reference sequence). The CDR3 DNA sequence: TGTGCCAGCAGCTTAGGGGGATCCGGGACTAGCGCAGATGAGCAGTTCTTC. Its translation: CASSLGGSGTSADEQFF. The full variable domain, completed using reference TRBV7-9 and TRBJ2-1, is DTGVSQNPRHKITKRGQNVTFRCDPISEHNRLYWYRQTLGQGPEFLTYFQNEAQLEKSRLLSDRFSAERPKGSFSTLEIQRTEQGDSAMYLCASSLGGSGTSADEQFFGPGTRLTVL.

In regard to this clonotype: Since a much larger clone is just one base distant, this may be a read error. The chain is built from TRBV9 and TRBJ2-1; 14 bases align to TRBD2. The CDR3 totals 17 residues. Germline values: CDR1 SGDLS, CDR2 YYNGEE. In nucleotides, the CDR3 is TGTGCCGGCAGCGGAGGGGGACTAGCGGGGGTCTTCGATGAGCAGTTCTTC. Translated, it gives CAGSGGGLAGVFDEQFF.

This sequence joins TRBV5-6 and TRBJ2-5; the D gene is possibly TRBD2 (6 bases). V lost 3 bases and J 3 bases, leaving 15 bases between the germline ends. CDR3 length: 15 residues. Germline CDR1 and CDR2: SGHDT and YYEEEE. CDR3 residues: CASSWDWGTEETQYF. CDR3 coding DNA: TGTGCCAGCAGCTGGGACTGGGGAACTGAAGAGACCCAGTACTTC.

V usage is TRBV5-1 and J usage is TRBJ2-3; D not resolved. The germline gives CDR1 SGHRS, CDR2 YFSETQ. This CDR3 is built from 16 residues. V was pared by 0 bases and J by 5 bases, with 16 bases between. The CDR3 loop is CASSLASQARGDTQYF. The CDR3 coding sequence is TGCGCCAGCAGCTTGGCCTCGCAGGCACGCGGAGATACGCAGTATTTT.

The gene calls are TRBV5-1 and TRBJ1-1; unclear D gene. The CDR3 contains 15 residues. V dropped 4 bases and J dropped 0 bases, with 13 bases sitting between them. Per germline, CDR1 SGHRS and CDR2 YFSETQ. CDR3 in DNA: TGCGCCAGCAGCCCGGGAGGCAACATGAACACTGAAGCTTTCTTT. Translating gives CASSPGGNMNTEAFF.

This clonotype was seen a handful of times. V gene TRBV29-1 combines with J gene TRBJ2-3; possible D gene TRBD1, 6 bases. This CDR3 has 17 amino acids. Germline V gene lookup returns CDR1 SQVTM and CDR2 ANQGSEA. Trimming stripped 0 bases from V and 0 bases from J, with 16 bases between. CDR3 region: CSVEDLRGQWSTDTQYF. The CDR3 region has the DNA TGCAGCGTTGAAGATCTTCGTGGACAGTGGAGCACAGATACGCAGTATTTT.

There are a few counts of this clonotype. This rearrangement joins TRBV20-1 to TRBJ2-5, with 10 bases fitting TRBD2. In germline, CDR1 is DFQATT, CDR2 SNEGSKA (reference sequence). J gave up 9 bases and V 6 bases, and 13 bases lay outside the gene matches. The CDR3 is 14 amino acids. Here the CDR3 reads CSAEQREGWAAQYF. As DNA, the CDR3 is TGCAGTGCCGAACAGCGGGAGGGTTGGGCGGCCCAGTACTTC.

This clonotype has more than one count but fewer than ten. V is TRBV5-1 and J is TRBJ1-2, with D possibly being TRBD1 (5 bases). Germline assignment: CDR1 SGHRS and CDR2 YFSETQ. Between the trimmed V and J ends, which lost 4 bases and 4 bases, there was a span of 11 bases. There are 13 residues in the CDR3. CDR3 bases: TGCGCCAGCAGCGAGGGACCGGGCTATGGCTACACCTTC. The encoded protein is CASSEGPGYGYTF.

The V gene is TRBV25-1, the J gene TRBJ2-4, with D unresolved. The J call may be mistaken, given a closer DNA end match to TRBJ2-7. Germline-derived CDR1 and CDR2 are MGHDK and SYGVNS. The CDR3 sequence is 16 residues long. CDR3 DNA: TGTGCCAGCAGTGAATCTCGGGTATTTTCGCAGTACGAGCAGTACTTC. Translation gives CASSESRVFSQYEQYF.

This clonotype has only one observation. The CDR3, as DNA: TGCGCCAGCAGCCTATCGGAGACATCTGAGCAGTTCTTC. It is translated as CASSLSETSEQFF. The rearrangement links TRBV5-1 to TRBJ2-1; D is uncertain. Trimming removed 4 bases at V and 9 bases at J, with 14 bases between. The length of the CDR3 is 13 residues. Germline V gives CDR1 SGHRS, CDR2 YFSETQ. Based on the CDR3 plus reference TRBV5-1 and TRBJ2-1, the full variable domain is KAGVTQTPRYLIKTRGQQVTLSCSPISGHRSVSWYQQTPGQGLQFLFEYFSETQRNKGNFPGRFSGRQFSNSRSEMNVSTLELGDSALYLCASSLSETSEQFFGPGTRLTVL.

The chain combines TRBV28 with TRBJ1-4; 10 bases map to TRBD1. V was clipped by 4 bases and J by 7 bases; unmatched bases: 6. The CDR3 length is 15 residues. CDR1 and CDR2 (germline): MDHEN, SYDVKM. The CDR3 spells CASSWAGQGIEKLFF. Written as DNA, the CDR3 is TGTGCCAGCAGTTGGGCGGGACAGGGGATTGAAAAACTGTTTTTT.

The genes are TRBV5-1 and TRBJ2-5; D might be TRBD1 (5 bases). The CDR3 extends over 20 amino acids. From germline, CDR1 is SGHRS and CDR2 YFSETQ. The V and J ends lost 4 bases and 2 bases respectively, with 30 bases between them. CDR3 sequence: CASSPVMGNLSQGTQETQYF. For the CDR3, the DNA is TGCGCCAGCAGCCCTGTGATGGGGAATTTGAGTCAGGGAACGCAAGAGACCCAGTACTTC.